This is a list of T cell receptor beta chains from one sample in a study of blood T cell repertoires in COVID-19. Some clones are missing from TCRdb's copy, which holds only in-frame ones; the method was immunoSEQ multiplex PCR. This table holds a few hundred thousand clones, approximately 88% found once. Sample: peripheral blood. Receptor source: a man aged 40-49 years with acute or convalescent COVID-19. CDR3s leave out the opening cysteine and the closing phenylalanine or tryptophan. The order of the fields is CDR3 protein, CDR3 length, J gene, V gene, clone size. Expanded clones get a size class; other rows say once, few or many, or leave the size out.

ASSPGQGGGNTIY,13,TRBJ1-3,TRBV7-3,.
ASSLWRFGQETQY,13,TRBJ2-5,TRBV7-9,.
ASTLAGTGMNYGYT,14,TRBJ1-2,TRBV7-9,.
ASSETARSSYNEQF,14,TRBJ2-1,TRBV6-4,.
AISESERGYNEQY,13,TRBJ2-7,TRBV10-3,.
ASSQVGGNQPQH,12,TRBJ1-5,TRBV4-1,.
ASSLAGGANTGELF,14,TRBJ2-2,TRBV7-2,.
APIGGGTGFWDEQF,14,TRBJ2-1,TRBV7-3,once
ASSFDRAGAGELF,13,TRBJ2-2,TRBV11-2,medium-sized
ASSLSKTSLSPL,12,TRBJ2-3,TRBV27,.
ASRNSYRGYNSPLH,14,TRBJ1-6,TRBV6-4,.
ASSIQGPNNQPQH,13,TRBJ1-5,TRBV19,once
ASSQDQRGDLH,11,TRBJ1-6,TRBV4-1,.
ASSLVSGAGGGSYNEQF,17,TRBJ2-1,TRBV7-2,.
ASSEGTGWYEQY,12,TRBJ2-7,TRBV6-1,.
ASGDRGRGNYGYT,13,TRBJ1-2,TRBV6-5,.
ASSESRTGQETQY,13,TRBJ2-5,TRBV25-1,.
ASSYVTSGDTQY,12,TRBJ2-3,TRBV6-2/TRBV6-3,.
ASSLEGMNTEAF,12,TRBJ1-1,TRBV27,.
ASSFARGQPQH,11,TRBJ1-5,TRBV28,.
ASARGGEQY,9,TRBJ2-7,TRBV6-5,.
ASKNNRELAKNIQY,14,TRBJ2-4,TRBV23-1,.
ASSQDLGGPEQF,12,TRBJ2-1,TRBV4-2,.
ASSLTKFGEQF,11,TRBJ2-1,TRBV7-3,.
ASSQEGAPGSPLH,13,TRBJ1-6,TRBV7-9,.
ASIGQVDEQY,10,TRBJ2-7,TRBV2,.
ASSSDRGNGYT,11,TRBJ1-2,TRBV12-3/TRBV12-4,.
SVEDVAGGGFQY,12,TRBJ2-7,TRBV29-1,once
ASSGTGTREQY,11,TRBJ2-7,TRBV27,.
ASSFRGITEAF,11,TRBJ1-1,TRBV12-3/TRBV12-4,.
ASSLVGGVISGNTIY,15,TRBJ1-3,TRBV5-1,once
ASSQDLAGGNTEAF,14,TRBJ1-1,TRBV3-1/TRBV3-2,once
ASSPSGERYTEAF,13,TRBJ1-1,TRBV27,few
ASSQFSGREKLF,12,TRBJ1-4,TRBV23-1,.
ATSRDKASGDTQY,13,TRBJ2-3,TRBV15,.
ASSVGGQSVYGYT,13,TRBJ1-2,TRBV9,.
ASSPVGRAGEQY,12,TRBJ2-7,TRBV28,.
AWSGHPSTEAF,11,TRBJ1-1,TRBV30,.
ASSANKGGEKLF,12,TRBJ1-4,TRBV18,.
ASSFQPGTGRDGYT,14,TRBJ1-2,TRBV5-5,.
ASSLVPAGNEQF,12,TRBJ2-1,TRBV11-2,.
ASSSARESNQPQH,13,TRBJ1-5,TRBV7-9,.
ASSSGTSGRTPYNEQF,16,TRBJ2-1,TRBV6-2/TRBV6-3,once
AWSEGQGNQPQH,12,TRBJ1-5,TRBV30,.
AWSKGGTNEKLF,12,TRBJ1-4,TRBV30,.
ASSYPRQGHKTQY,13,TRBJ2-5,TRBV6-5,.
ASSRKGLGYT,10,TRBJ1-2,TRBV6-5,.